This TCR beta chain was retrieved from a study of T cells after somatic rescue of genetic block. Data came from immunoSEQ multiplex PCR; TCRdb stores just in-frame clones and leaves some out. The top ten hold around 2.8% of the sample, which has approximately 78,000 clones, roughly 88% seen once. V shed 0 bases, J shed 3 bases, and the junction held 4 bases outside the gene matches. The germline gives CDR1 SGHAT, CDR2 FQNNGV. This CDR3 is built from 16 residues. The specimen sequenced was peripheral blood mononuclear cells (PBMCs). The TCR comes from a man under 40. This sequence joins TRBV11-2 and TRBJ2-3; 9 nucleotides line up with TRBD2. The CDR3 sequence is CASSLDRAGGTDTQYF. The CDR3 region has the DNA TGTGCCAGCAGCTTAGATAGGGCGGGAGGGACAGATACGCAGTATTTT.